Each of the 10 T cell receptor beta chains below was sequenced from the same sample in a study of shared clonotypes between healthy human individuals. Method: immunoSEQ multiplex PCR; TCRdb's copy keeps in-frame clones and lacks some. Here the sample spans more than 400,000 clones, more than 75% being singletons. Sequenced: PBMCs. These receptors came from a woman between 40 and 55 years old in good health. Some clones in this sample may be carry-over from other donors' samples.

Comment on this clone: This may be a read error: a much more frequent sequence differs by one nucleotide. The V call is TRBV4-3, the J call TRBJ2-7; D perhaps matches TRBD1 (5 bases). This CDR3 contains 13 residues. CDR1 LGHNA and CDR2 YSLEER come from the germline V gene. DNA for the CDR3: TGCGACAGCAGCCAAGGCACAGGCTACGAGCAGTACTTC. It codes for CDSSQGTGYEQYF.

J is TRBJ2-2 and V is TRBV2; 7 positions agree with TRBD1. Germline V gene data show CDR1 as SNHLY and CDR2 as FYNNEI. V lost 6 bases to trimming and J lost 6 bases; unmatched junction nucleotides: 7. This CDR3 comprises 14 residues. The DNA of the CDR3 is TGTGCCAGCAGGTGGGACAGTGCCGCCGGGGAGCTGTTTTTT. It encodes CASRWDSAAGELFF.

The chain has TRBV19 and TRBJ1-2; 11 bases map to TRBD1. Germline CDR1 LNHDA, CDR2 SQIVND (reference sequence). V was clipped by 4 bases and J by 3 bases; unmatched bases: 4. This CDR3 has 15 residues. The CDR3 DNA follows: TGTGCCAGTAGTAGGACAGGGGGCGCCGACTATGGCTACACCTTC. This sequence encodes CASSRTGGADYGYTF.

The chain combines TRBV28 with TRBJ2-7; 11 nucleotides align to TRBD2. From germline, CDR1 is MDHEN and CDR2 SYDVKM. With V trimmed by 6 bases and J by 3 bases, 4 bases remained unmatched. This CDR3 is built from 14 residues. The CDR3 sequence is CASSPGLADYEQYF. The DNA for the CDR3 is TGTGCCAGCAGCCCGGGACTAGCGGACTACGAGCAGTACTTC.

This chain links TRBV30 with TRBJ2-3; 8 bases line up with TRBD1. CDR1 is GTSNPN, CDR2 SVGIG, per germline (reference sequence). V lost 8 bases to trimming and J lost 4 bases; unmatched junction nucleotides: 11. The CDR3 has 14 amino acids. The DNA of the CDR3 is TGTGCCCTGAACATACAGGGGGTGGCAGATACGCAGTATTTT. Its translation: CALNIQGVADTQYF. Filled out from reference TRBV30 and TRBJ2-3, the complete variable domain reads SQTIHQWPATLVQPVGSPLSLECTVEGTSNPNLYWYRQAAGRGLQLLFYSVGIGQISSEVPQNLSASRPQDRQFILSSKKLLLSDSGFYLCALNIQGVADTQYFGPGTRLTVL.

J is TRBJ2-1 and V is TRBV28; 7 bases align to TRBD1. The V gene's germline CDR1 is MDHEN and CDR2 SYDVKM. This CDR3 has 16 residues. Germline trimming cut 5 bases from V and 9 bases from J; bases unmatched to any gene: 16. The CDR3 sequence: CASSSIGAGGRGEQFF. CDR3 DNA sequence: TGTGCCAGCAGTAGCATTGGGGCAGGGGGACGGGGTGAGCAGTTCTTC.

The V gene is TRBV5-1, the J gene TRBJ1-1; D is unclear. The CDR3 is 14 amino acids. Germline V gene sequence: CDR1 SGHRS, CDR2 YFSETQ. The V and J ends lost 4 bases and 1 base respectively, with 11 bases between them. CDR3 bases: TGCGCCAGCAGCACCCGTGCAGGGAACACTGAAGCTTTCTTT. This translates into CASSTRAGNTEAFF.

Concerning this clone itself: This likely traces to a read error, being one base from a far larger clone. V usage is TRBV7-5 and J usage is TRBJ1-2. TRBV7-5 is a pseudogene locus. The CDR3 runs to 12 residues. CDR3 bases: TGTGCCAGCGGCTTAGGAGGGTTTTGGGCCCACTTC. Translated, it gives CASGLGGFWAHF.

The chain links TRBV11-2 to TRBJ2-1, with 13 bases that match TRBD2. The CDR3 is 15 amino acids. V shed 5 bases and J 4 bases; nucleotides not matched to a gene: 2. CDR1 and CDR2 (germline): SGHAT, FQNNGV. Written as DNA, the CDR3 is TGTGCCAGCAGCACGACTAGCGGGAGGTACAATGAGCAGTTCTTC. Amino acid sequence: CASSTTSGRYNEQFF.

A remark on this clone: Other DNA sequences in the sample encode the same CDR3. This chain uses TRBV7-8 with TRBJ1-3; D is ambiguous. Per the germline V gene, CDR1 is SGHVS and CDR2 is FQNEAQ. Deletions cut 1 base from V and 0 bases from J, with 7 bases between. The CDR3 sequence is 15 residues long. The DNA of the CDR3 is TGTGCCAGCAGCTTAGGACGGGCCTCTGGAAACACCATATATTTT. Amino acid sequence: CASSLGRASGNTIYF. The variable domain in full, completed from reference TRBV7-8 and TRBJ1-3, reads GAGVSQSPRYKVAKRGQDVALRCDPISGHVSLFWYQQALGQGPEFLTYFQNEAQLDKSGLPSDRFFAERPEGSVSTLKIQRTQQEDSAVYLCASSLGRASGNTIYFGEGSWLTVV.